This passage covers 20 T cell receptor beta chains from one sample sequenced in a study of T cell responses to AZD1222 COVID-19 vaccine. Sequencing used immunoSEQ multiplex PCR; TCRdb keeps in-frame clones, though not all of them. The table records more than 150,000 clones, roughly 92% of them present only once. This material consisted of peripheral blood, taken on day 0 of AZD1222 vaccination. These receptor sequences come from an adult in good health.

The chain couples TRBV11-1 to TRBJ2-7, with D possibly being TRBD1 or TRBD2 (5 bases each). The CDR3 covers 15 residues. Trimming pared 0 bases from V and 3 bases from J, leaving 12 bases between. Germline V gives CDR1 SGHAT, CDR2 FQDESV (reference sequence). The CDR3 region has the DNA TGTGCCAGCAGCTTAGCGGGGACGGGCGTCTACGAGCAGTACTTC. Amino acid sequence: CASSLAGTGVYEQYF.

The chain is built from TRBV7-2 and TRBJ1-1, with D uncertain. Per germline, CDR1 SGHTA and CDR2 FQGNSA. The V end was cut by 0 bases, the J end by 2 bases, with 10 bases between. CDR3 size: 15 residues. CDR3 bases: TGTGCCAGCAGCTTAGCGAGTCATTTAAACACTGAAGCTTTCTTT. Protein: CASSLASHLNTEAFF.

This chain connects TRBV19 to TRBJ2-3, with a possible D match to TRBD1 (5 bases). Per germline, CDR1 LNHDA and CDR2 SQIVND (reference sequence). V gave up 6 bases and J gave up 0 bases, with 10 bases separating them. This CDR3 is built from 14 residues. The CDR3 DNA follows: TGTGCCAGTAGATCAGGGCCTAGCACAGATACGCAGTATTTT. It specifies CASRSGPSTDTQYF. The complete variable domain, with remaining parts taken from reference TRBV19 and TRBJ2-3, reads DGGITQSPKYLFRKEGQNVTLSCEQNLNHDAMYWYRQDPGQGLRLIYYSQIVNDFQKGDIAEGYSVSREKKESFPLTVTSAQKNPTAFYLCASRSGPSTDTQYFGPGTRLTVL.

The chain uses TRBV10-3 and TRBJ2-3, with D uncertain. This CDR3 has 12 residues. Germline V CDR1 and CDR2: ENHRY, SYGVKD. The V end was cut by 6 bases, the J end by 1 base, with 5 bases between. The CDR3 DNA reads as TGTGCCATCAGCGCGGGCACAGATACGCAGTATTTT. Translating it yields CAISAGTDTQYF.

This chain joins TRBV18 and TRBJ1-2; D is uncertain. Germline V gene lookup returns CDR1 KGHSH and CDR2 LQKENI. Trimming left V 2 bases short and J 7 bases short, with 11 bases between. This CDR3 spans 13 amino acids. The CDR3 DNA is TGTGCCAGCTCACCAGGCAACGAGGGTGGCTACACCTTC. As protein: CASSPGNEGGYTF.

The J gene is TRBJ1-5, the V gene TRBV27; D gene unclear. This CDR3 has 12 amino acids. V lost 4 bases, J lost 7 bases, and 8 bases lay in between. Germline V gene lookup returns CDR1 MNHEY and CDR2 SMNVEV (reference sequence). The CDR3 nucleotides read TGTGCCAGCAGTTCCCCGGGGCAGCCCCAGCATTTT. Translated: CASSSPGQPQHF.

The chain carries TRBV7-9 and TRBJ1-2; tentative D call: TRBD1 (6 bases). CDR1 SEHNR and CDR2 FQNEAQ come from the germline V gene (reference sequence). The CDR3 covers 14 residues. Trimming pared 5 bases from V and 1 base from J, leaving 11 bases between. Written as DNA, the CDR3 is TGTGCCAGCAGCGGCGGACAGCTTAACTATGGCTACACCTTC. Its translation is CASSGGQLNYGYTF.

The CDR3 nucleotides are TGTGCCAGCAGCTCACCTTGGGGGCTGATGAACACTGAAGCTTTCTTT. It codes for CASSSPWGLMNTEAFF. The chain recombines TRBV11-2 with TRBJ1-1, with D possibly TRBD1 on 6 matching bases. CDR1 and CDR2 (germline): SGHAT, FQNNGV. CDR3 length: 16 amino acids. Trimming cost V 4 bases and J 0 bases, with 15 bases left between them.

V gene TRBV6-5 combines with J gene TRBJ2-1; 8 nucleotides align to TRBD1. Germline V gene lookup returns CDR1 MNHEY and CDR2 SVGAGI. The CDR3 loop spans 15 amino acids. V was clipped by 7 bases and J by 8 bases; unmatched bases: 13. DNA of the CDR3: TGTGCCAGCAACTCAAGACAGGGGAGCTTCGATGAGCAGTTCTTC. This encodes CASNSRQGSFDEQFF.

The genes are TRBV6-1 and TRBJ1-2, with D unresolved. Germline V gene data show CDR1 as MNHNS and CDR2 as SASEGT. This CDR3 has 15 amino acids. Trimming took off 0 bases at V and 0 bases at J, with 8 bases between the two ends. CDR3 nucleotides: TGTGCCAGCAGTGAAGCGGCAGGAACTAACTATGGCTACACCTTC. Residues: CASSEAAGTNYGYTF.

The gene calls are TRBV3-1 (or the pseudogene TRBV3-2) and TRBJ2-2, with TRBD2 as a possible D gene (7 bases). CDR1 and CDR2 from the germline V gene are LGHDT and YNNKEL (reference sequence). This CDR3 has 17 residues. The V and J ends lost 1 base and 7 bases respectively, with 19 bases between them. The chain's CDR3 is CASSQVSRGPVIGELFF. The CDR3 region has the DNA TGTGCCAGCAGCCAAGTTTCGCGGGGGCCAGTGATCGGGGAGCTGTTTTTT.

This clone was recorded once. V and J are TRBV5-6 and TRBJ1-2, with 7 bases that match TRBD1. The CDR3 sequence is 14 residues long. V trimming: 8 bases; J trimming: 3 bases; junction bases outside the gene matches: 10. Germline V gives CDR1 SGHDT, CDR2 YYEEEE. The chain's CDR3 is CASKLRDRDYGYTF. The CDR3 DNA is TGTGCCAGTAAGCTTAGGGACAGAGACTATGGCTACACCTTC.

Note on this clone: This may stem from a read error, because a much larger clone lies one nucleotide away. In DNA, the CDR3 is TGTGCCACCAGTGGGGAGGGGAAAAGGAACACTGAAGCTTTCTTT. This sequence encodes CATSGEGKRNTEAFF. V and J are TRBV10-3 and TRBJ1-1, with D possibly being TRBD1 (5 bases). This CDR3 comprises 15 residues. CDR1 is ENHRY, CDR2 SYGVKD, per germline.

The chain recombines TRBV4-1 with TRBJ1-4; D is perhaps TRBD1 (5 bases). The CDR3 has 17 amino acids. The germline V gene encodes CDR1 MGHRA and CDR2 YSYEKL. V lost 0 bases, J lost 5 bases, and 16 bases lay in between. CDR3 sequence: CASSQDALSRGNEKLFF. The CDR3 DNA follows: TGCGCCAGCAGCCAAGATGCGTTGTCAAGGGGAAATGAAAAACTGTTTTTT.

This clone came up once. The CDR3 loop is CASSYSDTLGYTF. The CDR3 bases are TGTGCCAGCAGTTACTCTGACACGCTCGGCTACACCTTC. This chain links TRBV6-6 with TRBJ1-2; D gene unclear. Germline-derived CDR1 and CDR2 are MNHNY and SVGAGI (reference sequence). The CDR3 is made up of 13 amino acids. V lost 0 bases and J lost 8, with 10 bases in between.

The rearrangement uses TRBV7-8 and TRBJ1-1; D gene unclear. Trimming took off 0 bases at V and 4 bases at J, with 9 bases between the two ends. CDR1 and CDR2 from the germline V gene are SGHVS and FQNEAQ. The CDR3 consists of 14 residues. This chain's CDR3 is CASSLAFGSTEAFF. The CDR3 DNA sequence: TGTGCCAGCAGCTTAGCTTTTGGTAGCACTGAAGCTTTCTTT. Drawing the rest from reference TRBV7-8 and TRBJ1-1, the complete variable domain is GAGVSQSPRYKVAKRGQDVALRCDPISGHVSLFWYQQALGQGPEFLTYFQNEAQLDKSGLPSDRFFAERPEGSVSTLKIQRTQQEDSAVYLCASSLAFGSTEAFFGQGTRLTVV.

This sequence joins TRBV27 and TRBJ1-2, with D hard to call. The ends were cut back, 0 bases at V and 2 bases at J, with 10 bases in the middle. Germline V gives CDR1 MNHEY, CDR2 SMNVEV (reference sequence). The CDR3 runs 15 residues. CDR3 bases: TGTGCCAGCAGTTTATCTTGGGGTTACAACTATGGCTACACCTTC. Translated, it gives CASSLSWGYNYGYTF.

The rearrangement joins TRBV6-5 to TRBJ2-7; maybe TRBD1 (6 bases). Per germline, CDR1 MNHEY and CDR2 SVGAGI. V was trimmed by 6 bases and J by 0 bases, leaving 15 bases between them. The CDR3 is 15 residues long. The CDR3 DNA follows: TGTGCCAGCAGAACGGGACAACTAATCTCCTACGAGCAGTACTTC. It specifies CASRTGQLISYEQYF.

The rearrangement joins TRBV11-2 to TRBJ2-1, with no clear D. The length of the CDR3 is 14 residues. V lost 5 bases and J 1 base, leaving 9 bases between the germline ends. CDR1 and CDR2 (germline): SGHAT, FQNNGV. DNA for the CDR3: TGTGCCAGCAGCGTTAGCATTTCCTACAATGAGCAGTTCTTC. It specifies CASSVSISYNEQFF.

V and J are TRBV9 and TRBJ2-1, with TRBD2 identical over 11 bases. V was clipped by 4 bases and J by 6 bases; unmatched bases: 12. This CDR3 region has 17 residues. Germline lookup yields CDR1 SGDLS and CDR2 YYNGEE. The CDR3: CASSSRNLAGGTNEQFF. CDR3 in DNA: TGTGCCAGCAGCTCTAGAAACTTAGCGGGAGGGACCAATGAGCAGTTCTTC.